The 32 T cell receptor beta chains in this list originate from one sample, sequenced in a study of control samples from healthy donors and cancer patients (dated by TCRdb to between 2020 and 2021). Library generation was performed with the immunoSEQ multiplex PCR assay. As stored in TCRdb, this immuneACCESS dataset retains in-frame rearrangements with V and J assigned. A fraction of the clones does not appear; measured against another copy, unresolved V genes explain less than half of the discrepancy, and the remainder lacks a known reason. This sample comprises about 100,000 clones, roughly 90% of them detected only once. The ten top clones hold about 20% of the sample. Material for sequencing was blood. The source is a woman in her forties or fifties in good health.

This rearrangement joins TRBV10-3 to TRBJ1-1, with a weak D call TRBD1 (5 bases). CDR1 is ENHRY and CDR2 is SYGVKD in the germline V gene. The V end was cut by 3 bases, the J end by 1 base, with 15 bases between. The CDR3 is made up of 16 amino acids. This chain's CDR3 is CAISDRGDGGNTEAFF. DNA of the CDR3: TGTGCCATCAGTGATCGGGGGGATGGGGGGAACACTGAAGCTTTCTTT.

The V and J genes are TRBV12-3 or TRBV12-4 and TRBJ2-7; D uncertain. The CDR3 covers 12 residues. The V end was cut by 5 bases, the J end by 2 bases, with 7 bases between. The CDR3 here is CASSRAPYEQYF. The CDR3 DNA reads as TGTGCCAGCAGTCGGGCCCCCTACGAGCAGTACTTC.

The chain is built from TRBV2 and TRBJ1-4; TRBD1 might be the D (5 bases). Germline-derived CDR1 and CDR2 are SNHLY and FYNNEI. The CDR3 is 12 residues long. The V end lost 8 bases, the J end lost 5 bases, and 9 bases lay between the germline ends. Here the CDR3 DNA reads TGTGCCAGCGACAGACAGAATGAAAAACTGTTTTTT. It is translated as CASDRQNEKLFF.

The chain combines TRBV7-3 with TRBJ2-5, with 13 bases that match TRBD2. CDR3 length: 16 residues. The V and J ends lost 5 bases and 2 bases, in that order; junction bases with no gene match: 5. CDR1 and CDR2 from the germline V gene are SGHTA and FQGTGA. CDR3 sequence: CASSLGLAGFQETQYF. CDR3 coding DNA: TGTGCCAGCAGCCTGGGACTAGCGGGGTTTCAAGAGACCCAGTACTTC.

The chain employs TRBV7-2 and TRBJ2-5; 8 positions agree with TRBD1. CDR1 is SGHTA, CDR2 FQGNSA, per germline. The J segment lost 2 bases and the V segment lost 3 bases, leaving 2 bases of the junction unmatched. This CDR3 spans 14 amino acids. The CDR3 spells CASSFTGGQETQYF. CDR3 DNA: TGTGCCAGCAGCTTCACAGGGGGACAAGAGACCCAGTACTTC.

The chain couples TRBV18 to TRBJ1-2, with D perhaps TRBD1 (6 bases). V dropped 1 base and J dropped 2 bases, with 11 bases sitting between them. Per the germline V gene, CDR1 is KGHSH and CDR2 is LQKENI. The CDR3 length is 15 residues. The CDR3 DNA is TGTGCCAGCTCACCACTAGGACAGAACAACTATGGCTACACCTTC. Translating gives CASSPLGQNNYGYTF.

DNA for the CDR3: TGCGCCAGCAGCGTGGACAGTAATAATTCACCCCTCCACTTT. This gives the protein CASSVDSNNSPLHF. The rearrangement uses TRBV5-1 and TRBJ1-6; a possible D gene is TRBD1 (6 bases). This CDR3 has 14 residues. CDR1 is SGHRS, CDR2 YFSETQ, per germline. V lost 4 bases to trimming and J lost 5 bases, with 10 bases between them.

A few counts support this clone. This rearrangement joins TRBV12-3 or TRBV12-4 to TRBJ1-5; 7 nucleotides agree with TRBD1. The CDR3 runs 13 residues. J lost 5 bases, V lost 2 bases, and 0 bases had no gene match. CDR3 protein: CASSLRGHQPQHF. The CDR3 DNA reads as TGTGCCAGCAGTTTAAGGGGGCATCAGCCCCAGCATTTT.

In the case of this clone: Other DNA sequences in the same sample also yield this CDR3. This chain uses TRBV24-1 with TRBJ2-3; TRBD2 is a possible D gene (6 bases). From germline, CDR1 is KGHDR and CDR2 SFDVKD. The V end lost 5 bases, the J end lost 0 bases, and 8 bases lay between the germline ends. This CDR3 contains 14 residues. CDR3 nucleotides: TGTGCCACCAGTGGGAGGGGAAGCACAGATACGCAGTATTTT. Translated, it gives CATSGRGSTDTQYF.

The table lists this clone with a few counts. The chain couples TRBV7-2 to TRBJ1-2, with D perhaps matching TRBD1 (6 bases). The germline CDR1 and CDR2 sequences are SGHTA and FQGNSA. CDR3 length: 15 residues. The V end lost 2 bases, the J end lost 0 bases, and 10 bases lay between the germline ends. CDR3 in amino acids: CASSLMAGANYGYTF. The DNA for the CDR3 is TGTGCCAGCAGCTTAATGGCAGGGGCTAACTATGGCTACACCTTC.

This clone was seen a handful of times. The genes are TRBV2 and TRBJ1-1; 7 positions agree with TRBD1. The CDR3 length is 13 residues. Unmatched junction bases numbered 11, after V lost 11 bases and J lost 5 bases. CDR1 is SNHLY and CDR2 is FYNNEI in the germline V gene. The CDR3 bases are TGTGCCGTCACTACGGGGACAGCGACTGAAGCTTTCTTT. Protein sequence: CAVTTGTATEAFF.

The rearrangement uses TRBV9 and TRBJ2-1; 8 bases align to TRBD2. V gave up 3 bases and J gave up 0 bases; unmatched junction bases: 11. The CDR3 loop spans 18 amino acids. Germline loops: CDR1 SGDLS, CDR2 YYNGEE. The CDR3, as DNA: TGTGCCAGCAGCGCCCAGAGGACTAGCAGAAGCTCCTACAATGAGCAGTTCTTC. The encoded protein is CASSAQRTSRSSYNEQFF. The full variable domain, its missing parts supplied by reference TRBV9 and TRBJ2-1, is DSGVTQTPKHLITATGQRVTLRCSPRSGDLSVYWYQQSLDQGLQFLIQYYNGEERAKGNILERFSAQQFPDLHSELNLSSLELGDSALYFCASSAQRTSRSSYNEQFFGPGTRLTVL.

The V call is TRBV7-9, the J call TRBJ2-1, with 11 positions matching TRBD2. Germline CDR1 reads SEHNR; CDR2 reads FQNEAQ (reference sequence). CDR3 length equals 16 residues. After removal of 5 bases from V and 8 bases from J, the junction contained 11 bases not matched to a gene. For the CDR3, the DNA is TGTGCCAGCAGCGGAAGGACTAGCGGGCCAGACGATGAGCAGTTCTTC. This encodes CASSGRTSGPDDEQFF.

The chain uses TRBV19 and TRBJ1-2, with D tentatively TRBD1 (6 bases). Germline assignment: CDR1 LNHDA and CDR2 SQIVND (reference sequence). This CDR3 comprises 12 residues. V dropped 10 bases and J dropped 4 bases, with 13 bases sitting between them. CDR3 in amino acids: CAIGGSGYGYTF. The DNA of the CDR3 is TGTGCCATAGGGGGGTCCGGCTATGGCTACACCTTC.

The genes are TRBV5-6 and TRBJ2-5; possibly TRBD1 or TRBD2 for D (6 bases each). Trimming removed 2 bases from V and 5 bases from J, with 13 bases in between. Germline V CDR1 and CDR2: SGHDT, YYEEEE. The length of the CDR3 is 14 residues. CDR3 amino acids: CASSLGGMIETQYF. The CDR3 nucleotides read TGTGCCAGCAGCTTAGGGGGGATGATTGAGACCCAGTACTTC.

The chain couples TRBV4-3 to TRBJ2-3; D may be TRBD1 (6 bases). CDR3 length: 19 amino acids. V was pared by 4 bases and J by 3 bases, with 26 bases between. Germline loops: CDR1 LGHNA, CDR2 YSLEER. DNA for the CDR3: TGCGCCAGCAGCCCCGGACCCGGAGCAGGGGTGTTGGGTACAGATACGCAGTATTTT. This encodes CASSPGPGAGVLGTDTQYF.

The chain couples TRBV10-3 to TRBJ2-3, with 7 bases identical to TRBD1. Germline trimming cut 6 bases from V and 0 bases from J; bases unmatched to any gene: 6. Germline-derived CDR1 and CDR2 are ENHRY and SYGVKD. The CDR3 covers 15 residues. Here the CDR3 DNA reads TGTGCCATCAGCTTAGACAGGGTTAGCACAGATACGCAGTATTTT. Amino acid sequence: CAISLDRVSTDTQYF.

This clone has a single count. The chain recombines TRBV6-6 with TRBJ1-2, with a possible D match to TRBD1 (5 bases). This CDR3 has 11 amino acids. The V gene lost 0 bases and the J gene lost 14 bases, with 10 bases spanning the gap. Germline CDR1 and CDR2: MNHNY and SVGAGI (reference sequence). Here the CDR3 reads CASSYSGDSTF. The CDR3 DNA sequence: TGTGCCAGCAGTTACTCGGGGGACTCTACCTTC.

The rearrangement links TRBV9 to TRBJ2-3; D may match TRBD1 or TRBD2 (7 bases each). Germline lookup yields CDR1 SGDLS and CDR2 YYNGEE. The CDR3 is 15 residues long. V was clipped by 6 bases and J by 2 bases, with 16 bases between them. The CDR3 here is CASTIQGGVTDTQYF. The CDR3 bases are TGTGCCAGCACGATCCAGGGGGGGGTCACAGATACGCAGTATTTT. Supplemented by reference TRBV9 and TRBJ2-3, the full variable domain reads DSGVTQTPKHLITATGQRVTLRCSPRSGDLSVYWYQQSLDQGLQFLIQYYNGEERAKGNILERFSAQQFPDLHSELNLSSLELGDSALYFCASTIQGGVTDTQYFGPGTRLTVL.

This clone was recorded once. The chain recombines TRBV19 with TRBJ2-1; TRBD1 is a possible D gene (5 bases). CDR1 is LNHDA, CDR2 SQIVND, per germline (reference sequence). The CDR3 contains 16 residues. Trimming cost V 5 bases and J 6 bases, with 20 bases left between them. In DNA form, the CDR3 reads TGTGCCAGTAGTGGATCCAGGGTATTCGGTAGCAATGAGCAGTTCTTC. It translates to CASSGSRVFGSNEQFF.

The V call is TRBV27, the J call TRBJ1-1; D is perhaps TRBD1 (5 bases). The CDR3 extends over 15 amino acids. The germline V gene has CDR1 MNHEY and CDR2 SMNVEV (reference sequence). Trimming took off 2 bases at V and 4 bases at J, with 14 bases between the two ends. The DNA for the CDR3 is TGTGCCAGCAGTTTACAAGGTGGGGGAAGCACTGAAGCTTTCTTT. Protein: CASSLQGGGSTEAFF.

The V and J genes are TRBV5-1 and TRBJ1-6, with unresolved D. Trimming stripped 6 bases from V and 7 bases from J, with 17 bases between. This CDR3 has 15 amino acids. CDR1 and CDR2 (germline): SGHRS, YFSETQ. CDR3 sequence reads: CASNPGSTDNSPLHF. In DNA form, the CDR3 reads TGCGCCAGCAACCCGGGATCCACGGACAATTCACCCCTCCACTTT.

This clone was seen a handful of times. The rearrangement links TRBV6-5 to TRBJ1-2, with D hard to call. Germline loops: CDR1 MNHEY, CDR2 SVGAGI. The CDR3 totals 14 residues. V lost 5 bases, J lost 1 base, and 11 bases lay in between. CDR3 loop: CASSPHGLNYGYTF. Here the CDR3 DNA reads TGTGCCAGCAGTCCCCACGGACTTAACTATGGCTACACCTTC.

The V call is TRBV27, the J call TRBJ2-1; 8 bases are shared with TRBD2. The CDR3 is 15 amino acids. Losses at the gene ends were 6 bases for V and 5 bases for J; bases not matched to a gene: 9. Germline lookup yields CDR1 MNHEY and CDR2 SMNVEV (reference sequence). CDR3 residues: CASSRTGGGNNEQFF. The CDR3 coding sequence is TGTGCCAGCAGCCGAACGGGAGGGGGTAACAATGAGCAGTTCTTC.

This chain links TRBV7-6 with TRBJ1-6; D call uncertain. The CDR3 extends over 12 amino acids. Germline CDR1 and CDR2: SGHVS and FNYEAQ. V lost 3 bases to trimming and J lost 5 bases, with 2 bases between them. The CDR3 spells CASSFHNSPLHF. Written as DNA, the CDR3 is TGTGCCAGCAGCTTTCATAATTCACCCCTCCACTTT.

This CDR3 is CASSTPMRRREADNEQFF. The CDR3 DNA is TGTGCCAGTAGTACTCCCATGAGACGGCGGGAGGCGGACAATGAGCAGTTCTTC. V usage is TRBV19 and J usage is TRBJ2-1, with 8 bases identical to TRBD2. Per germline, CDR1 LNHDA and CDR2 SQIVND (reference sequence). The V gene end was trimmed by 4 bases and the J gene end by 5 bases; junction bases not matched to a gene: 16. The CDR3 is 18 residues long. Full variable domain (outside the CDR3, taken from reference TRBV19 and TRBJ2-1): DGGITQSPKYLFRKEGQNVTLSCEQNLNHDAMYWYRQDPGQGLRLIYYSQIVNDFQKGDIAEGYSVSREKKESFPLTVTSAQKNPTAFYLCASSTPMRRREADNEQFFGPGTRLTVL.

The chain recombines TRBV19 with TRBJ1-3, with D uncertain. From germline, CDR1 is LNHDA and CDR2 SQIVND (reference sequence). This CDR3 region has 15 residues. V dropped 5 bases and J dropped 2 bases, with 13 bases sitting between them. Here the CDR3 reads CASSAEALPGNTIYF. CDR3 bases: TGTGCCAGTAGTGCCGAGGCTCTACCTGGAAACACCATATATTTT. The whole variable domain, remainder taken from reference TRBV19 and TRBJ1-3, is DGGITQSPKYLFRKEGQNVTLSCEQNLNHDAMYWYRQDPGQGLRLIYYSQIVNDFQKGDIAEGYSVSREKKESFPLTVTSAQKNPTAFYLCASSAEALPGNTIYFGEGSWLTVV.

V and J are TRBV18 and TRBJ2-5; 11 bases map to TRBD1. V shed 2 bases and J 7 bases; nucleotides not matched to a gene: 6. The CDR3 runs to 15 residues. Germline values: CDR1 KGHSH, CDR2 LQKENI. CDR3 residues: CASSPGQGASGTQYF. The CDR3 DNA follows: TGTGCCAGCTCACCAGGACAGGGGGCTTCGGGGACCCAGTACTTC.

This clone was recorded once. This chain joins TRBV6-4 and TRBJ1-1; tentative D call: TRBD1 (6 bases). V lost 6 bases, J lost 0 bases, and 14 bases lay in between. The CDR3 totals 15 residues. The germline V gene encodes CDR1 MRHNA and CDR2 SNTAGT. CDR3 nucleotide sequence: TGTGCCAGCAGATCTTCCGGGACACTGAACACTGAAGCTTTCTTT. Its translation: CASRSSGTLNTEAFF.

This chain links TRBV5-1 with TRBJ2-1; D is unresolved. The CDR3 sequence is 10 residues long. V was clipped by 4 bases and J by 14 bases, with 10 bases between them. Per germline, CDR1 SGHRS and CDR2 YFSETQ. The CDR3 DNA reads TGCGCCAGCAGCCCGCCACTCGAGTTCTTC. This encodes CASSPPLEFF.

V is TRBV7-9 and J is TRBJ2-3; tentatively, D is TRBD2 (7 bases). Germline loops: CDR1 SEHNR, CDR2 FQNEAQ (reference sequence). This CDR3 region has 17 residues. Trimming took off 5 bases at V and 1 base at J, with 19 bases between the two ends. CDR3 protein: CASSQGAAGARTDTQYF. In nucleotides, the CDR3 is TGTGCCAGCAGCCAAGGGGCGGCGGGGGCCCGCACAGATACGCAGTATTTT.

The CDR3, as DNA: TGTGCCAGCAGTTCACCCTCGGACCTCAGCGGCTACACCTTC. Its translation: CASSSPSDLSGYTF. V and J are TRBV7-9 and TRBJ1-2; D is undetermined. The CDR3 covers 14 residues. From germline, CDR1 is SEHNR and CDR2 FQNEAQ (reference sequence). V shed 6 bases and J shed 8 bases, with 19 bases lying between them.